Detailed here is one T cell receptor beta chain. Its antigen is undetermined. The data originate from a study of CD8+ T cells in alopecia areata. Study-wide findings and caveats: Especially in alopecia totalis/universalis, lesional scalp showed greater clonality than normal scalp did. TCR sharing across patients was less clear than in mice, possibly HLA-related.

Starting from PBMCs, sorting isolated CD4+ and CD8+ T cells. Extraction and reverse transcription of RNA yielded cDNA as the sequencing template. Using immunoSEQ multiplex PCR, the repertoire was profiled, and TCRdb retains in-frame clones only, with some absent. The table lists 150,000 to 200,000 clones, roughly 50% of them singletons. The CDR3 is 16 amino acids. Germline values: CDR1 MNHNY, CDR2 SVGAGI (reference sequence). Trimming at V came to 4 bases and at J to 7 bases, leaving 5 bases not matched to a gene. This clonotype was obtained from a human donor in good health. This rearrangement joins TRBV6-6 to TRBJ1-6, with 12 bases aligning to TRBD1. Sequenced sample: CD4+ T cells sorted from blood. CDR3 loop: CASSSGTGGGNSPLHF. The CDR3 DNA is TGTGCCAGCAGTTCCGGGACAGGGGGCGGGAATTCACCCCTCCACTTT.